This T cell receptor beta chain stems from a study of radiotherapy plus CTLA-4 blockade in lung cancer. The wider study: In less than 20% of patients, objective responses were seen; 30% to 35% had disease control.

V was shortened by 8 bases and J by 8 bases, with 16 bases between the two germline ends. Germline CDR1 SQVTM, CDR2 ANQGSEA. This CDR3 spans 12 amino acids. TCRdb's table, derived via immunoSEQ multiplex PCR, lists solely in-frame clones and lacks some. The repertoire holds about 80,000 clones, approximately 83% seen once, with approximately 1.9% in the top ten. Concerning this clone: The target antigen is unknown.

The study treated chemo-refractory metastatic non-small-cell lung cancer patients with focal radiation plus ipilimumab CTLA-4 blockade. Overall study results and limits: Peripheral blood showed expansion of tumor-derived TCR clones after radiotherapy and ipilimumab.

Material: peripheral blood, obtained from a patient treated with radiotherapy plus ipilimumab. The TCR sequence derives from a human donor with non-small cell lung cancer who had a partial response to radiotherapy plus ipilimumab. The chain carries TRBV29-1 and TRBJ1-3; tentative D call: TRBD1 (5 bases). DNA of the CDR3: TGCAGCCTAAGCGACGGGGGTGACACCATATATTTT. Residues: CSLSDGGDTIYF.